The source of this T cell receptor beta chain is a study of blood T cells in healthy people across ages. General study findings and limits: Calculation of diversity from one million T cells yielded estimates considered to be underestimates. Both higher diversity and more naive CD4+ cells marked long-lived donors when set against aged donors.

In terms of origin and age, donors were healthy Caucasian individuals from Russia aged roughly 6 to 95. Collection of ten milliliters of peripheral blood was performed for each donor. Then a second PCR, running roughly 7 to 11 cycles, was carried out with a sample-barcoded 5' primer and a J-beta primer mix. MiXCR was run by TCRdb on the 5' RACE reads, yielding one entry per CDR3 protein. The repertoire holds 600,000 or so distinct CDR3 sequences, with 45% to 55% as singletons. This clonotype has only one observation. Its cognate antigen is unknown. CDR3 length: 15 amino acids. Looked up from germline, CDR1 is SGHVS and CDR2 is FQNEAQ. V lost 0 bases, J lost 1 base, and 2 bases stayed unmatched.

Sequences were obtained from blood. The clonotype comes from an elderly man in good health. The chain employs TRBV7-8 and TRBJ1-2, with 7 bases fitting TRBD1. The CDR3 spells CASSLAGQLNYGYTF. The CDR3 region has the DNA TGTGCCAGCAGCTTAGCGGGACAGCTTAACTATGGCTACACCTTC. Using reference TRBV7-8 and TRBJ1-2 for the parts outside the CDR3, the full variable domain is GAGVSQSPRYKVAKRGQDVALRCDPISGHVSLFWYQQALGQGPEFLTYFQNEAQLDKSGLPSDRFFAERPEGSVSTLKIQRTQQEDSAVYLCASSLAGQLNYGYTFGSGTRLTVV.